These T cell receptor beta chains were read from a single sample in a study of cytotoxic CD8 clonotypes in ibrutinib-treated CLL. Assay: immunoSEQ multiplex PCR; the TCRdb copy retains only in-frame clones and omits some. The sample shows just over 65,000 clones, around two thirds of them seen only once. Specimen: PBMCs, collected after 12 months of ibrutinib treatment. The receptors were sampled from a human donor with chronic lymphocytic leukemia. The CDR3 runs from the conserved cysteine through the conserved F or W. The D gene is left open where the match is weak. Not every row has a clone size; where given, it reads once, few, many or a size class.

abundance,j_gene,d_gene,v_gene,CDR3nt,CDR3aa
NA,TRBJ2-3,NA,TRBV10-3,TGTGCCATCAGCAGGGATAGCACAGATACGCAGTATTTT,CAISRDSTDTQYF
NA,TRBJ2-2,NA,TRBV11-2,TGTGCCAGCAGCCCGGGACCCGGGGAGCTGTTTTTT,CASSPGPGELFF
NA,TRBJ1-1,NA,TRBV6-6,TGTGCCAGCTTGACAGCGGACACTGAAGCTTTCTTT,CASLTADTEAFF
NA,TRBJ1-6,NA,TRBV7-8,TGTGCCAGCAGCTCCACCTACAGGAAATATAATTCACCCCTCCACTTT,CASSSTYRKYNSPLHF
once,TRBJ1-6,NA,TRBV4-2,TGTGCCAGCAGCCAAGATCGGATTTCTACCGGGAACTCACCCCTCCACTTT,CASSQDRISTGNSPLHF
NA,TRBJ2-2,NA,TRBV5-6,TGTGCCAGCAGCTTATCCCAACGAACCGGGGAGCTGTTTTTT,CASSLSQRTGELFF
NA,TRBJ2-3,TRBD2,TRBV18,TGTGCCAGCTCACCGTCTGCGGCGGGGGGTCCCACAGATACGCAGTATTTT,CASSPSAAGGPTDTQYF
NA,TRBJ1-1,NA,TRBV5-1,TGCGCCAGCAGCTTGATTGGGGGAGCGGAAGCTTTCTTT,CASSLIGGAEAFF
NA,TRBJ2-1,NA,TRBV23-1,TGCGCCAGCAGTCATGGACCCGGGGCCTCTAGCTCCTACAATGAGCAGTTCTTC,CASSHGPGASSSYNEQFF
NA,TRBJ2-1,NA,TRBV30,TGTGCCTGGAGTCGCCCCGGCCGAGACAATGAGCAGTTCTTC,CAWSRPGRDNEQFF
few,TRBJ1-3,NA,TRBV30,TGTGCCTGGAGTGTAGCAGGGGCTGGAAACACCATATATTTT,CAWSVAGAGNTIYF
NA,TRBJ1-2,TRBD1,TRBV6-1,TGTGCCAGCAGTGATAACTCCGGGACAGGGGCCTATGGCTACACCTTC,CASSDNSGTGAYGYTF
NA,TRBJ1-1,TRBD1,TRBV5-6,TGTGCCAGCAGCCCCTGGACAGGAAAGAACACTGAAGCTTTCTTT,CASSPWTGKNTEAFF
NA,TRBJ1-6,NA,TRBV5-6,TGTGCCAGCAGCTTCCGCACCCCAAATAATTCACCCCTCCACTTT,CASSFRTPNNSPLHF
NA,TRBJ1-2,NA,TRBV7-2,TGTGCCAGCAGCTTAGCACACAGCTATGGCTACACCTTC,CASSLAHSYGYTF
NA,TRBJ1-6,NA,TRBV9,TGTGCCAGCAGCGTAGGTCTTAGAGATTCCCTCCACTTT,CASSVGLRDSLHF
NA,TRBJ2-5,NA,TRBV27,TGTGCCAGCAGTCAAAGGGGCCTTGGAGTGACCCAGTACTTC,CASSQRGLGVTQYF
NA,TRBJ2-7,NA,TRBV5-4,TGTGCCAGCAGCTCGCAGGGAGTCAACGAGCAGTACTTC,CASSSQGVNEQYF
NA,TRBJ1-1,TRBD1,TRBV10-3,TGTGCCATCAGTGGGGGGACAGGACTGAACACTGAAGCTTTCTTT,CAISGGTGLNTEAFF
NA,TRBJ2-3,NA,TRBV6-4,TGTGCCAGCAGTGACGACCCTAGCACAGATACGCAGTATTTT,CASSDDPSTDTQYF
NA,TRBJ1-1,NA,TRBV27,TGTGCCAGCAGTAAAATCCGCAGGACTGAAGCTTTCTTT,CASSKIRRTEAFF
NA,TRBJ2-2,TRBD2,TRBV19,TGTGCCACCACCGAGGGACTAGCGGGGGGGATAACCGGGGAGCTGTTTTTT,CATTEGLAGGITGELFF
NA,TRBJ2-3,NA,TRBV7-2,TGTGCCAGCAGCTTAGCCATAGCGGATACGCAGTATTTT,CASSLAIADTQYF
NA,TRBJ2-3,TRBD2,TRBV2,TGTGCCAGCAGTGCTCTAGCGGGCGGGCCCACAGATACGCAGTATTTT,CASSALAGGPTDTQYF
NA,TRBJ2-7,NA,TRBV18,TGTGCCAGCTCACCCAGGTTAGGCGAGCAGTACTTC,CASSPRLGEQYF
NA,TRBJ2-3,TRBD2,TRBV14,TGTGCCAGCAGCCAGAGGACTAGCGGCACAGATACGCAGTATTTT,CASSQRTSGTDTQYF
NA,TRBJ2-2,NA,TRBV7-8,TGTGCCAGCAGAACCCCATCGAACACCGGGGAGCTGTTTTTT,CASRTPSNTGELFF
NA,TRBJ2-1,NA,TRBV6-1,TGTGCCAGCAGTGAAAGGGACTACAATGAGCAGTTCTTC,CASSERDYNEQFF
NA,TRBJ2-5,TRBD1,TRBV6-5,TGTGCCAGCAGTTACTACAGGGGCGAGACCCAGTACTTC,CASSYYRGETQYF
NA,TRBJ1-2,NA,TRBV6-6,TGTGCCAGCACCCAAGGAAACTATGGCTACACCTTC,CASTQGNYGYTF
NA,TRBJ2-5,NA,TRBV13,TGTGCCAGCAGCTTAGACTTCCAAGAGACCCAGTACTTC,CASSLDFQETQYF
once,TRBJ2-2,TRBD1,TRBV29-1,TGCAGCGTTCGGACAGGGGGGTTGGAGCTGTTTTTT,CSVRTGGLELFF
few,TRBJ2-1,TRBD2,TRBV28,TGTGCCAGCACCTTCTCTAGCGGGGGGGCCCCTGAGCAGTTCTTC,CASTFSSGGAPEQFF
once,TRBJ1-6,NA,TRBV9,TGTGCCAGCAGCGTAGTTTCGGATCCCATTTCACCCCTCCACTTT,CASSVVSDPISPLHF
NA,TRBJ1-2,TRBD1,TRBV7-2,TGTGCCAGCAGCTTAGTGACAGGGGGATCCTATGGCTACACCTTC,CASSLVTGGSYGYTF
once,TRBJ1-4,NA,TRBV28,TGTGCCAGCAGTCCCGCTTCCGGCGCTAATGAAAAACTGTTTTTT,CASSPASGANEKLFF
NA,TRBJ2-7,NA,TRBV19,TGTGCCAGTAGTCCGAGCTCCTACGAGCAGTACTTC,CASSPSSYEQYF